This T cell receptor (beta chain) derives from a study of T-cell memory formation after mild COVID-19. Study conclusions and caveats: Contracting CD4+ clones lay largely in CM and EM, with CD8+ ones residing in EMRA. Clones that contracted from day 15 to 85 were balanced CD4/CD8, while later expanders leaned CD4+.

Germline V gene sequence: CDR1 SGHTA, CDR2 FQGNSA. Trimming removed 8 bases at V and 1 base at J, with 12 bases between. The CDR3 is 14 amino acids. Constant-segment primers were used for 5'RACE, and the resulting TCR alpha and TCR beta cDNA libraries carried sample barcodes and UMIs. TCRdb redid the calling of the 5' RACE reads with MiXCR, one entry per CDR3 protein. The sample carries roughly 400,000 distinct CDR3 sequences, about 16% recorded once. In this sample, this clonotype turned up many times. No antigen is known for it. This receptor was taken from a man between 18 and 35 years old who had mild COVID-19 (a few samples of this study predate the infection). Cell type and time point are not known. J is TRBJ1-5 and V is TRBV7-2; D ambiguous. Sequenced: PBMCs or a T cell subset sorted from them (not recorded which). DNA for the CDR3: TGTGCCAGCGACTGGTCTTGGAGCAATCAGCCCCAGCATTTT. Translating gives CASDWSWSNQPQHF.